This T cell receptor (beta chain) was profiled in a study of T-cell memory formation after mild COVID-19. One entry per CDR3 protein, called by TCRdb with MiXCR from the 5' RACE reads. The repertoire includes approximately 13,000 distinct CDR3 sequences, about 16% of them detected once, and less than 75% sits in the top ten. Germline V gene sequence: CDR1 MNHEY, CDR2 SMNVEV (reference sequence). The CDR3 extends over 13 amino acids. Trimming shortened V by 7 bases and J by 3 bases, and 10 bases separated the two germline ends. This clonotype was recorded at least ten times. The source is a man younger than 30 who had mild COVID-19 (a few samples of this study predate the infection). Cell type and time point are not known. Sequenced material: PBMCs or a T cell subset sorted from them (not recorded which). The genes are TRBV27 and TRBJ1-5; unclear D gene. CDR3 amino acids: CASKESFNQPQHF. CDR3 DNA sequence: TGTGCCAGCAAAGAATCCTTCAATCAGCCCCAGCATTTT.